The 17 T cell receptor beta chains listed next were all sequenced from one sample in a study of blood T cell repertoires in COVID-19. TCRdb's table, derived via immunoSEQ multiplex PCR, lists solely in-frame clones and lacks some. The sample records about 130,000 clones, roughly 80% being singletons. Sequenced: peripheral blood. The receptor set was obtained from a woman aged 50 to 65 with acute or convalescent COVID-19.

V and J are TRBV6-5 and TRBJ1-3; D is unresolved. The CDR3 is 14 residues long. Germline V gene lookup returns CDR1 MNHEY and CDR2 SVGAGI. Trimming pared 5 bases from V and 3 bases from J, leaving 11 bases between. The CDR3 protein is CASSRSKSGNTIYF. In DNA, the CDR3 is TGTGCCAGCAGTCGAAGTAAGAGTGGAAACACCATATATTTT.

The chain combines TRBV7-8 with TRBJ2-5; 9 bases map to TRBD2. J gave up 1 base and V 2 bases, and 20 bases lay outside the gene matches. The CDR3 has 21 residues. Germline CDR1 SGHVS, CDR2 FQNEAQ. The CDR3 protein is CASSLRGGLALSLVAQETQYF. In nucleotides, the CDR3 is TGTGCCAGCAGCTTAAGGGGGGGACTAGCCTTGAGTCTAGTTGCCCAAGAGACCCAGTACTTC. The variable domain in full, with the rest retrieved from reference TRBV7-8 and TRBJ2-5, is GAGVSQSPRYKVAKRGQDVALRCDPISGHVSLFWYQQALGQGPEFLTYFQNEAQLDKSGLPSDRFFAERPEGSVSTLKIQRTQQEDSAVYLCASSLRGGLALSLVAQETQYFGPGTRLLVL.

The chain combines TRBV7-6 with TRBJ2-7, with D possibly being TRBD2 (5 bases). CDR3 length: 13 amino acids. Trimming cost V 5 bases and J 5 bases, with 13 bases left between them. Germline values: CDR1 SGHVS, CDR2 FNYEAQ. The CDR3 reads CASSLSSRDEQYF. CDR3 nucleotides: TGTGCCAGCAGCCTCTCCTCGCGGGACGAGCAGTACTTC. Combining the CDR3 with reference TRBV7-6 and TRBJ2-7 gives the whole variable domain GAGVSQSPRYKVTKRGQDVALRCDPISGHVSLYWYRQALGQGPEFLTYFNYEAQQDKSGLPNDRFSAERPEGSISTLTIQRTEQRDSAMYRCASSLSSRDEQYFGPGTRLTVT.

The V call is TRBV2, the J call TRBJ2-3; D is unclear. Trimming removed 6 bases from V and 3 bases from J, with 4 bases in between. The length of the CDR3 is 11 residues. Looked up from germline, CDR1 is SNHLY and CDR2 is FYNNEI. CDR3 in DNA: TGTGCCAGCAGCCAGACAGATACGCAGTATTTT. This gives the protein CASSQTDTQYF.

The chain joins TRBV7-9 to TRBJ2-2; possibly TRBD1 for D (6 bases). The V and J ends lost 10 bases and 1 base respectively, with 13 bases between them. The CDR3 totals 14 residues. CDR1 is SEHNR and CDR2 is FQNEAQ in the germline V gene (reference sequence). CDR3 protein: CATPQQGNTGELFF. The CDR3 DNA sequence: TGTGCCACCCCGCAACAGGGGAACACCGGGGAGCTGTTTTTT.

The chain links TRBV5-5 to TRBJ1-5; 12 bases are shared with TRBD1. The CDR3 has 18 amino acids. CDR1 is SGHKS, CDR2 YYEKEE, per germline (reference sequence). J lost 8 bases, V lost 4 bases, and 16 bases had no gene match. In DNA form, the CDR3 reads TGTGCCAGCAGCGAGGGGACAGGGGGCTGGTTTAGTGGGGAGCCCCAGCATTTT. Translation gives CASSEGTGGWFSGEPQHF.

This sequence joins TRBV5-1 and TRBJ1-5; unclear D gene. The V gene lost 4 bases and the J gene lost 2 bases, with 13 bases spanning the gap. Germline values: CDR1 SGHRS, CDR2 YFSETQ. The CDR3 is 15 residues long. The CDR3 here is CASSLGEGGNQPQHF. The CDR3 DNA reads as TGCGCCAGCAGCCTGGGAGAGGGTGGCAATCAGCCCCAGCATTTT.

The chain employs TRBV4-1 and TRBJ1-1; 9 bases agree with TRBD1. The V gene's germline CDR1 is MGHRA and CDR2 YSYEKL. The CDR3 runs to 15 residues. With V trimmed by 4 bases and J by 4 bases, 7 bases remained unmatched. The CDR3 nucleotides are TGCGCCAGCAGCCGAGTCGGACAGGGGATCACTGAAGCTTTCTTT. Translating gives CASSRVGQGITEAFF.

The chain has TRBV6-6 and TRBJ1-2; possibly TRBD1 for D (6 bases). This CDR3 comprises 14 residues. Germline V lookup: CDR1 MNHNY, CDR2 SVGAGI (reference sequence). The V gene lost 5 bases and the J gene lost 6 bases, with 16 bases spanning the gap. The CDR3 loop is CASSRDIITNGYTF. The CDR3 region has the DNA TGTGCCAGCAGTCGGGACATCATTACAAATGGCTACACCTTC.

This clone was detected once. V usage is TRBV29-1 and J usage is TRBJ1-2; no reliable D call. The V gene lost 6 bases and the J gene lost 5 bases, with 16 bases spanning the gap. Germline V CDR1 and CDR2: SQVTM, ANQGSEA. The CDR3 loop spans 13 amino acids. The CDR3 DNA sequence: TGCAGCGTGGAGGCGAAGGTGGGGTATGGCTACACCTTC. This sequence encodes CSVEAKVGYGYTF.

This chain connects TRBV16 to TRBJ1-1; weak D call: TRBD1 (6 bases). CDR1 is KGHSY and CDR2 is FQNENV in the germline V gene. The CDR3 is 14 residues long. The V gene lost 4 bases and the J gene lost 0 bases, with 9 bases spanning the gap. CDR3 sequence (DNA): TGTGCCAGCAGCCCCAGACAGGTGAACACTGAAGCTTTCTTT. This codes for CASSPRQVNTEAFF.

This chain joins TRBV6-5 and TRBJ1-1; unclear D gene. The CDR3 is 13 amino acids. Deletions cut 6 bases from V and 2 bases from J, with 10 bases between. Germline CDR1 reads MNHEY; CDR2 reads SVGAGI. In DNA form, the CDR3 reads TGTGCCAGCAGGTGGAGAGGAAACACTGAAGCTTTCTTT. It specifies CASRWRGNTEAFF.

As to this clone: Sequence at one end of the junction differs from germline and may be a read error. The chain has TRBV6-1 and TRBJ2-7; D is unresolved. The germline CDR1 and CDR2 sequences are MNHNS and SASEGT. The CDR3 is 11 residues long. CDR3 coding DNA: TGTGCCAGCAGCGAAGACCGGTCGCAGTACTTC. Translating it yields CASSEDRSQYF.

This chain uses TRBV10-1 with TRBJ2-3; D remains ambiguous. CDR3 length equals 14 residues. Germline V gene sequence: CDR1 WNHNN, CDR2 SYGVQD (reference sequence). Trimming took off 1 base at V and 2 bases at J, with 7 bases between the two ends. The CDR3 DNA sequence: TGCGCCAGCAGTGAGTTGTCAGACACAGATACGCAGTATTTT. This encodes CASSELSDTDTQYF.

The chain couples TRBV6-5 to TRBJ1-2, with D possibly matching TRBD1 (6 bases). Trimming took 2 bases from V and 4 from J, leaving 8 bases between them. Per the germline V gene, CDR1 is MNHEY and CDR2 is SVGAGI. This CDR3 is 13 amino acids long. The CDR3 reads CASSYTGLYGYTF. DNA of the CDR3: TGTGCCAGCAGTTACACAGGGCTCTATGGCTACACCTTC.

The rearrangement joins TRBV10-3 to TRBJ2-7; the match to TRBD2 covers 7 bases. CDR1 is ENHRY and CDR2 is SYGVKD in the germline V gene. The V gene end was trimmed by 0 bases and the J gene end by 6 bases; junction bases not matched to a gene: 2. The CDR3 is 13 amino acids. The CDR3 region is CAISESRGVEQYF. CDR3 coding DNA: TGTGCCATCAGTGAGTCCCGGGGGGTCGAGCAGTACTTC.

This sequence joins TRBV11-2 and TRBJ2-3, with TRBD2 as a possible D gene (6 bases). Germline-derived CDR1 and CDR2 are SGHAT and FQNNGV. V lost 0 bases, J lost 5 bases, and 12 bases lay in between. This CDR3 has 15 amino acids. The CDR3 loop reads CASSLDPGRQDTQYF. CDR3 nucleotides: TGTGCCAGCAGCTTAGATCCAGGGAGGCAAGATACGCAGTATTTT.